This TCR beta chain comes out of a study of STAT5B mutations in CD4+ large granular lymphocyte leukemia. Study conclusions and caveats: Patient CD4-sorted repertoires stayed more clonal than healthy ones after leukemic-clone removal. Higher CD4+ than CD8+ T-LGLL clonality might reflect small sample size.

On this clone: Its antigen is as yet unknown.

Germline V lookup: CDR1 MNHEY, CDR2 SVGAGI. The V segment lost 5 bases and the J segment 1 base; nucleotides outside the gene matches: 4. The CDR3 totals 14 residues. The survey-level immunoSEQ assay was used. Profiled with immunoSEQ multiplex PCR; TCRdb holds only in-frame clones, not every one. The data contain some 30,000 clones, approximately 72% of them singletons. The receptor was derived from a human donor in good health. The chain joins TRBV6-5 to TRBJ2-5; 7 bases are shared with TRBD1. The specimen sequenced was CD4+ T cells from blood buffy coats. Here the CDR3 DNA reads TGTGCCAGCAGTCGACAGGGACCCCAAGAGACCCAGTACTTC. Amino acid sequence: CASSRQGPQETQYF.